This paragraph covers one TCR beta chain sequence. What this receptor recognizes is not known. No quality values exist for individual bases; no much larger clone is one base distant. Data came from an Illumina HiSeq 1500. TCRdb applied fastp at Q25 and MiXCR to the public reads, then kept only in-frame beta chains. Duplicate CDR3 protein sequences are folded into a single record with the most common DNA and genes. This sample has some 500,000 distinct CDR3 sequences in its table, and 40% of those were observed once. Together, the top ten hold around 48% of the sample. The treatment or condition label for this specimen denotes: in vitro stimulation with specific CMV peptide epitopes to enrich CMV-specific T cells. This entry belongs to a study of T cell repertoires in cytomegalovirus infection (dated by TCRdb to the late 2010s). Study-level background: Alongside well-studied HLA-B-restricted epitopes, the peptide stimulations were aimed at recently identified HLA-C-restricted CMV epitopes, whose presentation resists viral immunomodulation. Donor HLA type was relevant to the analysis, because carriage of CMV infection together with the matching HLA type was indicated by public TCR beta signatures. Results the study describes overall, beyond this receptor: The ex vivo response was dominated by HLA-C-restricted CMV-specific TCR beta clonotypes, which also provided the single most frequent clonotype in two of eight donors. In both this cohort and an independent roughly 400-donor cohort, the cumulative frequency of public TCR beta family members distinguished carriers of CMV infection plus the relevant HLA type.

CDR1 and CDR2 are read off the germline V gene as MGHRA and YSYEKL. The V end loses 1 base and the J end loses 3 bases, and a stretch of 7 bases separates them. The cysteine opens and the phenylalanine closes a CDR3 of 13 amino acids. Only CDR3 DNA remains: 39 bases, in frame from the first base. Sequencing used cultured PBMCs, obtained from culture after CMV antigen stimulation. This receptor was identified in a human donor in good health (CMV status not recorded). Some clones in this sample may be carry-over from other donors' samples. The sequence joins TRBV4-1 to TRBJ2-7; the D call is possibly TRBD1 or TRBD2, each sharing 5 bases. The CDR3 region: CASSQGGGYEQYF. The nucleotide sequence is given as TGCGCCAGCAGCCAAGGTGGGGGCTACGAGCAGTACTTC.